This T cell receptor (beta chain) appears in the sequencing data of a study of blood T cell repertoires in COVID-19. The wider study: COVID-19 samples from acute and convalescent phases originated in the United States, Italy and Spain. The analysed material was cDNA or gDNA that came from T cells, B-cell-depleted T cells, or PBMCs.

This clone was seen more than once but under ten times. The CDR3 is made up of 15 amino acids. The V segment lost 3 bases and the J segment 5 bases; nucleotides outside the gene matches: 7. Germline V CDR1 and CDR2: SNHLY, FYNNEI. Authors' analysis steps: How many nucleated cells were present was estimated from reference gene primer amplification. Produced via immunoSEQ multiplex PCR; TCRdb's table is partial and in-frame only. The DNA gave D and trimming, while V, J and clone size come from that table. The sample yields almost 20,000 clones, more than 75% seen once. This TCR was sampled from a human donor with active COVID-19. The donor label of this sample is uncertain. The J gene is TRBJ2-5, the V gene TRBV2, with 9 bases that match TRBD2. The sequenced material came from peripheral blood. DNA for the CDR3: TGTGCCAGCAGTGACGGGCGGGGGGGCCGTGAGACCCAGTACTTC. Encoded protein: CASSDGRGGRETQYF.